The 10 T cell receptor beta chains in this list originate from one sample, sequenced in a study of blood T cell repertoires in COVID-19. Sequencing was performed with immunoSEQ multiplex PCR; in TCRdb, only in-frame clones are kept and a portion is missing. Among about 58,000 clones listed, about 88% were seen once. The specimen sequenced was peripheral blood. Receptors originate from an older woman with active COVID-19.

The V gene is TRBV7-2, the J gene TRBJ2-5; D is possibly TRBD2 (6 bases). CDR3 length: 14 residues. V lost 3 bases and J lost 1, with 9 bases in between. Germline V gene lookup returns CDR1 SGHTA and CDR2 FQGNSA. The CDR3 nucleotides read TGTGCCAGCAGCTTGGGGGGAGCCCAAGAGACCCAGTACTTC. Protein product: CASSLGGAQETQYF.

The chain employs TRBV28 and TRBJ1-3; no clear D. The CDR3 is 14 residues long. Trimming stripped 3 bases from V and 6 bases from J, with 12 bases between. In germline, CDR1 is MDHEN, CDR2 SYDVKM. In DNA form, the CDR3 reads TGTGCCAGCAGTTTGGGCACCCTCGCAAACACCATATATTTT. Translation: CASSLGTLANTIYF.

The rearrangement uses TRBV11-3 and TRBJ2-2; the D gene is possibly TRBD2 (5 bases). The V end lost 5 bases, the J end lost 7 bases, and 8 bases lay between the germline ends. Germline lookup yields CDR1 SGHNT and CDR2 YENEEA. There are 12 residues in the CDR3. CDR3 nucleotides: TGTGCCAGCAGCCAAGCGGTCGGGGAGCTGTTTTTT. Encoded protein: CASSQAVGELFF.

This clone has only one observation. V gene TRBV5-4 combines with J gene TRBJ2-2; a weak D match, TRBD2 (7 bases). Between the trimmed V and J ends, which lost 3 bases and 2 bases, there was a span of 11 bases. Germline lookup yields CDR1 SGHNT and CDR2 YYREEE (reference sequence). The CDR3 spans 15 residues. Written as DNA, the CDR3 is TGTGCCAGCAGCTATGGGGGGGCTAACACCGGGGAGCTGTTTTTT. Translated: CASSYGGANTGELFF.

The chain combines TRBV7-9 with TRBJ2-3; a weak D match, TRBD1 (7 bases). Trimming stripped 4 bases from V and 4 bases from J, with 21 bases between. The CDR3 consists of 17 residues. The germline V gene encodes CDR1 SEHNR and CDR2 FQNEAQ (reference sequence). CDR3 amino acids: CASSWDHNSRGADTQYF. As DNA, the CDR3 is TGTGCCAGCAGCTGGGACCACAACTCCAGGGGGGCAGATACGCAGTATTTT.

The CDR3 nucleotides are TGCGCCAGCAGCCCCCGGGCCCAAAGGGGCACCGGGGAGCTGTTTTTT. The encoded protein is CASSPRAQRGTGELFF. This chain joins TRBV4-1 and TRBJ2-2, with a tentative D call TRBD1 (5 bases). The CDR3 consists of 16 residues. The germline V gene encodes CDR1 MGHRA and CDR2 YSYEKL. Trimming removed 4 bases from V and 4 bases from J, with 16 bases in between.

The V call is TRBV11-2, the J call TRBJ1-4; no clear D. V lost 4 bases and J 0 bases, leaving 12 bases between the germline ends. This CDR3 comprises 16 residues. The V gene's germline CDR1 is SGHAT and CDR2 FQNNGV. CDR3 sequence: CASSSPAGATNEKLFF. In DNA form, the CDR3 reads TGTGCCAGCAGCTCCCCCGCCGGTGCAACTAATGAAAAACTGTTTTTT.

The chain employs TRBV13 and TRBJ2-5; possibly TRBD2 for D (5 bases). Between the trimmed V and J ends, which lost 5 bases and 4 bases, there was a span of 17 bases. CDR1 is PRHDT, CDR2 FYEKMQ, per germline (reference sequence). This CDR3 has 15 residues. For the CDR3, the DNA is TGTGCCAGCAGCCTAAAAGGTTTGGGGAGAGAGACCCAGTACTTC. Residues: CASSLKGLGRETQYF.

The CDR3 loop reads CAISTSGGSYNEQFF. The CDR3, as DNA: TGTGCCATCAGCACTAGCGGTGGCTCCTACAATGAGCAGTTCTTC. The V gene is TRBV10-3, the J gene TRBJ2-1; 8 bases are a match to TRBD2. The V and J ends lost 6 bases and 0 bases, in that order; junction bases with no gene match: 4. The CDR3 runs to 15 residues. Germline V gives CDR1 ENHRY, CDR2 SYGVKD.

In its sample, this clone was seen once. The chain recombines TRBV5-1 with TRBJ2-7, with 7 bases lining up with TRBD2. V lost 4 bases, J lost 3 bases, and 7 bases stayed unmatched. Germline CDR1 and CDR2: SGHRS and YFSETQ. The CDR3 is 14 residues long. CDR3 region: CASSGGGLIYEQYF. As DNA, the CDR3 is TGCGCCAGCAGCGGCGGGGGACTGATCTACGAGCAGTACTTC.